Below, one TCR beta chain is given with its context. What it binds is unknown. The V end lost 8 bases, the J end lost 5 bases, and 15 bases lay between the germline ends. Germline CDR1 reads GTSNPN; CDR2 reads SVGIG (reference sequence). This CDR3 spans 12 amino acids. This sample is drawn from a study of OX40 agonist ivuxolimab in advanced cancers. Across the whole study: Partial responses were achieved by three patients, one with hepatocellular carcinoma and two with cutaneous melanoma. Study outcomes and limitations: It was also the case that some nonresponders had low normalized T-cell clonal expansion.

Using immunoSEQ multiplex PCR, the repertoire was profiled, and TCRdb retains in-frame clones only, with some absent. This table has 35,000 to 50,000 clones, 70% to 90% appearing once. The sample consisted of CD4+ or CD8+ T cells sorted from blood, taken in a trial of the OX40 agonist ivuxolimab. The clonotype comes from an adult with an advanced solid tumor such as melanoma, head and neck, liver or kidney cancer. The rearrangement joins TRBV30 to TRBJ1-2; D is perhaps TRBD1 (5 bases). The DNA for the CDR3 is TGTGCCGGGCTGGGGGATGGGTATGGCTACACCTTC. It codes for CAGLGDGYGYTF. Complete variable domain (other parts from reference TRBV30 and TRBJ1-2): SQTIHQWPATLVQPVGSPLSLECTVEGTSNPNLYWYRQAAGRGLQLLFYSVGIGQISSEVPQNLSASRPQDRQFILSSKKLLLSDSGFYLCAGLGDGYGYTFGSGTRLTVV.